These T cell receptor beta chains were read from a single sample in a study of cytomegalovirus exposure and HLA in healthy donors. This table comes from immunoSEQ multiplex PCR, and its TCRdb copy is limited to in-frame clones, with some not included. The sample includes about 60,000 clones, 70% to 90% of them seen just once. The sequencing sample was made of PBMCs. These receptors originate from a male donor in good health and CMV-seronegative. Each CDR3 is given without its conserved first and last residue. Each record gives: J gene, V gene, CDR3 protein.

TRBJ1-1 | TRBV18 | ASSPRRQGAITEAF
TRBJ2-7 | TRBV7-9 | ASSQITGSYEQY
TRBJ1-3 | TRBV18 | ASSPVQQGTGNTIY
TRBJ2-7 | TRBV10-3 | AISAGTSGAAYEQY
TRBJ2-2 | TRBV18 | ASSPLQGANTGELF
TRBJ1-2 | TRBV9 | ASSVNTGRTPYGYT
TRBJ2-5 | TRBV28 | ASSPFQETQY
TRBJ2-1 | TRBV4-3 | ASSQVLEEDNEQF
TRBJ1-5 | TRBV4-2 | ASSQEGGRYNQPQH
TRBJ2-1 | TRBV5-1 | ASSLVPGGGYNEQF
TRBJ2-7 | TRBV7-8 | ASSTTGRVDEQY
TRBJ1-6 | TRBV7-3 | ASSRTPDNSPLH
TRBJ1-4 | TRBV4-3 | ASSQGGQGSEKLF
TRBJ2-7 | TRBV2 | ASKSRDTTSYEQY
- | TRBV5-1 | ASSSQSYEQY
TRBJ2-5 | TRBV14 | ASSPLGPETQY
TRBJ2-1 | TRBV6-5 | ASIWTGGTNEQF
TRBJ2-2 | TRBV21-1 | ASSSGTLNTGELF
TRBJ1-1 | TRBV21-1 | ASSILPTGSRAF
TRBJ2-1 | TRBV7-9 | ASSPGNEQF
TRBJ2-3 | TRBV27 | ASSQWGGDRY
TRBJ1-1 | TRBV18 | ASSPHPQGANTEAF
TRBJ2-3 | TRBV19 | ASRIQGASDTQY
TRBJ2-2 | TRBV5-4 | ASSFWRGGTGELF
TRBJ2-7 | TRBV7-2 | ASRLAGGYEQY
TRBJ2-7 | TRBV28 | ASSLGEPSEQY
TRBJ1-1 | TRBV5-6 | ASSLGGLEAF
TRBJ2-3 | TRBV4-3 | ASSQDHLAATTDTQY
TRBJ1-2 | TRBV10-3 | AISDGGTGDGYGYT
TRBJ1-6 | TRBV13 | ASNTKEGGRSPLH
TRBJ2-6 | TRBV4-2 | ASSQRRTGANVLT
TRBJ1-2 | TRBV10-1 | ASSEVRGADGYT
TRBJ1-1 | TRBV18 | ASSPGAGGTEAF
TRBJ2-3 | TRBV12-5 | ASGFTGGTDTQY
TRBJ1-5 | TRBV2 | ASSEIRGSNQPQH
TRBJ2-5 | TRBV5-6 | ASSPTGAPKETQY
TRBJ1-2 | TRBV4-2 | ASSQDPQTDYGYT
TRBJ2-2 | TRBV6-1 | ASSEAWRTGELF
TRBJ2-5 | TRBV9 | ASSVAGGAPQETQY
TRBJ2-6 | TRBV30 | AGTGGGGANVLT
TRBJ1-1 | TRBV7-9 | ASSLGQVGAF
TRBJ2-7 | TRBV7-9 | SSSHPERGASYEQY
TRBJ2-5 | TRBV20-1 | SAEEVETQY
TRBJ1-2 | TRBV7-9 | ASSFDTDYT
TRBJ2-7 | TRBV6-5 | ASSYDGNSYEQY
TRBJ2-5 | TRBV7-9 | ASSLADRPWTGIRETQY
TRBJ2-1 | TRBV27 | ASSSGSYNEQF